This is a list of T cell receptor beta chains from one sample in a study of neoadjuvant nivolumab and ipilimumab in lung cancer. Sequencing was performed with immunoSEQ multiplex PCR; in TCRdb, only in-frame clones are kept and a portion is missing. The table includes some 38,000 clones, roughly nine tenths detected once. The starting material was peripheral blood, obtained before neoadjuvant nivolumab, alone or with ipilimumab. The source of these receptors is an adult with non-small cell lung cancer. Both conserved end residues are part of each CDR3. Each record gives: V gene, J gene, clone size, D gene, CDR3 protein, CDR3 DNA. A D gene is named only where the DNA matches it firmly. Some rows mark clone size as missing; the rest say once, few, many or name a class of expanded clone.

>TRBV10-3|TRBJ2-7|NA|TRBD1
CAISGLGQGSYEQYF
TGTGCCATCAGTGGATTGGGACAGGGTTCCTACGAGCAGTACTTC
>TRBV12-2|TRBJ2-7|NA|NA
CASRTRTGHYEQYF
TGTGCAAGTCGCACCCGGACAGGGCACTACGAGCAGTACTTC
>TRBV28|TRBJ2-7|once|NA
CASSLLKIVRVRSYEQYF
TGTGCCAGCAGTTTGCTCAAAATAGTTCGGGTCCGCTCCTACGAGCAGTACTTC
>TRBV2|TRBJ2-5|NA|NA
CASNSRFGIGETQYF
TGTGCCAGCAACTCACGGTTCGGGATTGGAGAGACCCAGTACTTC
>TRBV5-1|TRBJ2-7|NA|TRBD2
CASSSRLAGALYEQYF
TGCGCCAGCAGCTCTAGACTAGCGGGAGCTCTCTACGAGCAGTACTTC
>TRBV6-1|TRBJ1-3|NA|NA
CASSELSWGTQRRGNTIYF
TGTGCCAGCAGTGAACTATCGTGGGGGACACAAAGACGCGGAAACACCATATATTTT
>TRBV6-9|TRBJ2-1|NA|TRBD2
CASSGTSGRFFVYNEQFF
TGTGCCAGCAGTGGGACTAGCGGGAGGTTCTTCGTCTACAATGAGCAGTTCTTC
>TRBV9|TRBJ2-7|NA|TRBD1
CASSKGQDSYEQYF
TGTGCCAGCAGCAAGGGACAGGACTCCTACGAGCAGTACTTC
>TRBV6-5|TRBJ1-2|NA|NA
CASRRRLSGYTF
TGTGCCAGCAGGCGTCGGTTGTCTGGCTACACCTTC
>TRBV19|TRBJ2-7|NA|TRBD1
CASEDRGREQYF
TGTGCCTCCGAGGACAGGGGGCGCGAGCAGTACTTC
>TRBV9|TRBJ2-2|NA|NA
CASSVASSSGELFF
TGTGCCAGCAGCGTAGCTTCTAGCAGCGGGGAGCTGTTTTTT
>TRBV18|TRBJ1-2|NA|TRBD1
CASSPDGDRGYGYTF
TGTGCCAGCTCACCAGACGGGGACAGGGGCTATGGCTACACCTTC
>TRBV7-3|TRBJ2-5|NA|TRBD1
CASSRTGQETQYF
TGTGCCAGCAGTCGGACAGGGCAAGAGACCCAGTACTTC
>TRBV30|TRBJ2-6|NA|TRBD1
CAWSEGTVVSGANVLTF
TGTGCCTGGAGTGAGGGGACAGTTGTCTCTGGGGCCAACGTCCTGACTTTC
>TRBV4-1|TRBJ2-7|once|TRBD2
CASSQRLAGGYEQYF
TGCGCCAGCAGCCAAAGACTAGCGGGAGGCTACGAGCAGTACTTC
>TRBV6-5|TRBJ2-2|once|NA
CASSPTYDTGELFF
TGTGCCAGCAGTCCAACTTACGACACCGGGGAGCTGTTTTTT
>TRBV18|TRBJ2-7|NA|NA
CASSPGTGKDEQYF
TGTGCCAGCTCACCAGGGACGGGGAAGGACGAGCAGTACTTC
>TRBV4-3|TRBJ2-1|once|TRBD2
CASSRNLAGVFNEQFF
TGCGCCAGCAGCCGAAACCTAGCGGGAGTGTTCAATGAGCAGTTCTTC
>TRBV25-1|TRBJ2-5|NA|NA
CASRQTGAGGGTQYF
TGTGCCAGCAGGCAGACAGGGGCGGGAGGTGGGACCCAGTACTTC
>TRBV13|TRBJ2-7|NA|NA
CASSLAFGGNPYEQYF
TGTGCCAGCAGCTTAGCATTTGGAGGGAATCCCTACGAGCAGTACTTC
>TRBV5-4|TRBJ2-5|few|TRBD2
CASSGGSGKETQYF
TGTGCCAGCAGCGGGGGTAGCGGGAAAGAGACCCAGTACTTC
>TRBV13|TRBJ2-1|NA|NA
CASSLGAFSYNEQFF
TGTGCCAGCAGCTTAGGGGCCTTCTCCTACAATGAGCAGTTCTTC
>TRBV7-3|TRBJ2-1|NA|TRBD2
CASSRTSGGYNEQFF
TGTGCCAGCAGCCGAACTAGCGGGGGGTACAATGAGCAGTTCTTC
>TRBV7-2|TRBJ1-1|NA|TRBD1
CASSNRQGRAFF
TGTGCCAGCAGCAATCGACAGGGGCGAGCTTTCTTT
>TRBV6-1|TRBJ1-2|NA|TRBD1
CASRAEGAGGYTF
TGTGCCAGCAGGGCGGAGGGGGCGGGAGGCTACACCTTC
>TRBV21-1|TRBJ1-2|NA|NA
CASSKQGLHYGYTF
TGTGCCAGCAGCAAACAGGGGCTCCACTATGGCTACACCTTC
>TRBV28|TRBJ1-2|NA|NA
CASTLGVEIYGYTF
TGTGCCAGCACCCTAGGGGTTGAGATCTATGGCTACACCTTC
>TRBV7-9|TRBJ2-1|NA|TRBD1
CASSLGDRVYNEQFF
TGTGCCAGCAGCTTAGGGGACAGGGTTTACAATGAGCAGTTCTTC
>TRBV7-8|TRBJ1-1|NA|TRBD1
CASSLAQGAEPFF
TGTGCCAGCAGCTTAGCACAGGGGGCTGAACCTTTCTTT
>TRBV6-5|TRBJ2-1|NA|NA
CASSYTGLSDNEQFF
TGTGCCAGCAGTTACACAGGACTTTCAGACAATGAGCAGTTCTTC
>TRBV5-1|TRBJ2-3|NA|NA
CASSLSALATADTQYF
TGCGCCAGCAGCTTGTCCGCCTTAGCTACCGCAGATACGCAGTATTTT
>TRBV7-9|TRBJ2-1|NA|TRBD2
CASGSGRAYNEQFF
TGTGCCAGCGGAAGCGGGAGGGCCTACAATGAGCAGTTCTTC
>TRBV4-1|TRBJ1-3|NA|NA
CASSHLQGSGNTIYF
TGCGCCAGCAGCCATCTCCAGGGATCTGGAAACACCATATATTTT
>TRBV6-4|TRBJ2-3|NA|TRBD1
CASSPTGVYTDTQYF
TGTGCCAGCAGTCCTACAGGGGTCTACACAGATACGCAGTATTTT
>TRBV30|TRBJ2-7|NA|TRBD1
CAWSAQWTGSRYEQYF
TGTGCCTGGAGTGCCCAATGGACAGGGAGTCGCTACGAGCAGTACTTC
>TRBV11-3|TRBJ2-1|NA|TRBD2
CASSQEVGGPKEQFF
TGTGCCAGCAGCCAAGAGGTGGGAGGGCCAAAAGAGCAGTTCTTC
>TRBV7-9|TRBJ2-7|once|NA
CASRAAGQAGEQYF
TGTGCCAGCAGAGCCGCAGGGCAGGCTGGCGAGCAGTACTTC
>TRBV25-1|TRBJ1-1|NA|NA
CASSESPGQVRRAFF
TGTGCCAGCAGTGAATCCCCCGGGCAGGTACGAAGGGCTTTCTTT
>TRBV7-9|TRBJ1-1|once|NA
CASSLTREETEAFF
TGTGCCAGCAGCTTAACCAGGGAGGAGACTGAAGCTTTCTTT
>TRBV9|TRBJ2-1|NA|NA
CASSVGSRSLFQFF
TGTGCCAGCAGCGTGGGATCTAGGAGTCTGTTTCAGTTCTTC
>TRBV7-2|TRBJ1-1|NA|TRBD1
CASSPGTGWNTEAFF
TGTGCCAGCAGCCCTGGGACAGGGTGGAACACTGAAGCTTTCTTT
>TRBV5-1|TRBJ2-3|NA|NA
CASSQGTSTDTQYF
TGCGCCAGCAGCCAAGGGACTAGCACAGATACGCAGTATTTT
>TRBV18|TRBJ1-1|NA|TRBD1
CASSPWDRNTEAFF
TGTGCCAGCTCACCATGGGACAGAAACACTGAAGCTTTCTTT
>TRBV5-1|TRBJ2-7|NA|TRBD1
CASSLGDSKYEQYF
TGCGCCAGCAGCCTTGGGGACAGTAAGTACGAGCAGTACTTC
>TRBV28|TRBJ2-7|NA|NA
CASSYRYEQYF
TGTGCCAGCAGCTATAGGTACGAGCAGTACTTC
>TRBV5-3|TRBJ2-5|NA|NA
CARSRLGQKETQYF
TGTGCCAGAAGCCGTTTGGGACAAAAAGAGACCCAGTACTTC
>TRBV5-1|TRBJ2-5|NA|NA
CASSLERTGSLKETQYF
TGCGCCAGCAGCTTGGAGAGAACAGGGTCCTTGAAAGAGACCCAGTACTTC
>TRBV10-1|TRBJ2-7|NA|TRBD2
CASSGRAWNEQYF
TGCGCCAGCAGCGGGAGGGCCTGGAACGAGCAGTACTTC
>TRBV7-9|TRBJ1-5|few|NA
CASSLDDQPQHF
TGTGCCAGCAGCTTAGACGATCAGCCCCAGCATTTT
>TRBV7-6|TRBJ2-4|NA|NA
CASSLGAGKNKLAKNIQYF
TGTGCCAGCAGCTTAGGGGCAGGGAAAAACAAACTAGCCAAAAACATTCAGTACTTC
>TRBV5-4|TRBJ2-5|NA|TRBD1
CASSGQGGQETQYF
TGTGCCAGCAGCGGACAGGGGGGACAAGAGACCCAGTACTTC
>TRBV7-9|TRBJ2-7|NA|NA
CASRPGRTFEQYF
TGTGCCAGCCGCCCGGGAAGGACGTTCGAGCAGTACTTC
>TRBV7-2|TRBJ2-5|NA|NA
CASSLRYTSQETQYF
TGTGCCAGCAGCTTACGATATACTAGCCAAGAGACCCAGTACTTC